This record looks at one T cell receptor (beta chain) sequence and its context. The CDR3 sequence is 11 residues long. CDR1 is ENHRY, CDR2 SYGVKD, per germline. Between the trimmed V and J ends, which lost 9 bases and 7 bases, there was a span of 10 bases. Some clones are missing from TCRdb's copy, which holds only in-frame ones; the method was immunoSEQ multiplex PCR. The sample includes under 45,000 clones, roughly 80% seen only once; the top ten take roughly 4.7%. The data were obtained in a study of immune evolution from preneoplasia to lung adenocarcinoma. About the research overall: HLA loss of heterozygosity: about 7% AIS, under 19% MIA, more than 25% ADC, none AAH.

The chain is built from TRBV10-3 and TRBJ2-1; D uncertain. The material sequenced was FFPE invasive lung adenocarcinoma tissue. The receptor comes from a person aged 60 to 70 with lung adenocarcinoma. The CDR3 sequence is CAIALLNEQFF. CDR3 DNA sequence: TGTGCCATAGCCCTTCTAAATGAGCAGTTCTTC.